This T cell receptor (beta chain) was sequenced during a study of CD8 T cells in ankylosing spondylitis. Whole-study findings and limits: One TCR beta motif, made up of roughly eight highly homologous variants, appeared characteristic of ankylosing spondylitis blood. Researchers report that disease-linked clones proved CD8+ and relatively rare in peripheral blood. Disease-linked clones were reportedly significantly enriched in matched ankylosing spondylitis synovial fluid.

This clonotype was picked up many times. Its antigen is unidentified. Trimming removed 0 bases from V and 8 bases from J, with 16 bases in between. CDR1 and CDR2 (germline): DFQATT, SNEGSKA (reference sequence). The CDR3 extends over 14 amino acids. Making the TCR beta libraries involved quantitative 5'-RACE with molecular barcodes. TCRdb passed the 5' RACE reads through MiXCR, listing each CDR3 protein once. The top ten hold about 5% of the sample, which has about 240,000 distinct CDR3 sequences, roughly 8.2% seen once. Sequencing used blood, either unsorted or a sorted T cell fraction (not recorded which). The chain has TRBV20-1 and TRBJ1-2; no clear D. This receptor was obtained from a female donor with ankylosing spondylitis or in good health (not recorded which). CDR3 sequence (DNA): TGCAGTGCTAGAGATGCGGGCAGACAACAGGGCTACACCTTC. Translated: CSARDAGRQQGYTF.